This T cell receptor beta chain was obtained from a study of T cells in Graves' hyperthyroidism and ophthalmopathy. Losses at the gene ends were 0 bases for V and 0 bases for J; bases not matched to a gene: 5. The V gene's germline CDR1 is SEHNR and CDR2 FQNEAQ (reference sequence). The CDR3 loop spans 18 amino acids. RNA transcripts served as the template for amplifying TCR beta CDR3 regions. The study used the HTBI primer set for a first-round RT-PCR of the TCR CDR3. TCRdb re-derived calls from the multiplex PCR reads in MiXCR, one entry per CDR3 protein. The sample has some 800,000 distinct CDR3 sequences, around 39% seen once; the top ten hold 7% to 10%. With regard to this clonotype: The antigen remains undetermined.

Findings and caveats of the study: Ophthalmopathy got predicted by the model a median about 6.7 months before its onset.

Specimen: blood. The source of this sequence is a man aged 18 to 30 with Graves' hyperthyroidism. The genes are TRBV7-9 and TRBJ2-2, with 9 bases lining up with TRBD2. Written as DNA, the CDR3 is TGTGCCAGCAGCTTAGCGACTAGCGGAGCCTCGAACACCGGGGAGCTGTTTTTT. It encodes CASSLATSGASNTGELFF.